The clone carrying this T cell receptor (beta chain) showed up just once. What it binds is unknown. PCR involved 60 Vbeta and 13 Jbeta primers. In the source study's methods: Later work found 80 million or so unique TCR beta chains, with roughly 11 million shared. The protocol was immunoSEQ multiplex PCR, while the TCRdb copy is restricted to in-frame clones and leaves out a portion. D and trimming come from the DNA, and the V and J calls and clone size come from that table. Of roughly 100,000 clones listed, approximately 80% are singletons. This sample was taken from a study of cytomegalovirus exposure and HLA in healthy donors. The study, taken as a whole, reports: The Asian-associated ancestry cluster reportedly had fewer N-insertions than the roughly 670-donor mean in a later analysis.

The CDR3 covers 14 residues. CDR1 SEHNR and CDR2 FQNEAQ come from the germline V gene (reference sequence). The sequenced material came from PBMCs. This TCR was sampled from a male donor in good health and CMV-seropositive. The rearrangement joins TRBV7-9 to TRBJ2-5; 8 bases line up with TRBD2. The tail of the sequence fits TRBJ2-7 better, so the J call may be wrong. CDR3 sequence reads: CASGGRSGSYEQYF. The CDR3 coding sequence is TGTGCCAGCGGCGGGAGGTCAGGGAGCTACGAGCAGTACTTC.